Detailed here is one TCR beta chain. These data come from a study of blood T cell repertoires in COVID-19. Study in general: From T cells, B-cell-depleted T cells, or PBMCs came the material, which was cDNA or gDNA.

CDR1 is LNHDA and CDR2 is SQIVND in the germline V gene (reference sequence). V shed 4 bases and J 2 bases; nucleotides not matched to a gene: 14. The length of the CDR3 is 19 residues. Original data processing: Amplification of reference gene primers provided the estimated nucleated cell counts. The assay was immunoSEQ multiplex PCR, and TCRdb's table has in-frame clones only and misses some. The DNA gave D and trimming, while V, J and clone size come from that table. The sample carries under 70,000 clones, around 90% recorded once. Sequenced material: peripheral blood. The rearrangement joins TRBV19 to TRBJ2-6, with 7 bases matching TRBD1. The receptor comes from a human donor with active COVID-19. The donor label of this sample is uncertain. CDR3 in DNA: TGTGCCAGTAGTAGAGGGACAGACAGGTTGGAGACTGGGGCCAACGTCCTGACTTTC. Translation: CASSRGTDRLETGANVLTF. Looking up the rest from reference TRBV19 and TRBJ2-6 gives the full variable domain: DGGITQSPKYLFRKEGQNVTLSCEQNLNHDAMYWYRQDPGQGLRLIYYSQIVNDFQKGDIAEGYSVSREKKESFPLTVTSAQKNPTAFYLCASSRGTDRLETGANVLTFGAGSRLTVL.